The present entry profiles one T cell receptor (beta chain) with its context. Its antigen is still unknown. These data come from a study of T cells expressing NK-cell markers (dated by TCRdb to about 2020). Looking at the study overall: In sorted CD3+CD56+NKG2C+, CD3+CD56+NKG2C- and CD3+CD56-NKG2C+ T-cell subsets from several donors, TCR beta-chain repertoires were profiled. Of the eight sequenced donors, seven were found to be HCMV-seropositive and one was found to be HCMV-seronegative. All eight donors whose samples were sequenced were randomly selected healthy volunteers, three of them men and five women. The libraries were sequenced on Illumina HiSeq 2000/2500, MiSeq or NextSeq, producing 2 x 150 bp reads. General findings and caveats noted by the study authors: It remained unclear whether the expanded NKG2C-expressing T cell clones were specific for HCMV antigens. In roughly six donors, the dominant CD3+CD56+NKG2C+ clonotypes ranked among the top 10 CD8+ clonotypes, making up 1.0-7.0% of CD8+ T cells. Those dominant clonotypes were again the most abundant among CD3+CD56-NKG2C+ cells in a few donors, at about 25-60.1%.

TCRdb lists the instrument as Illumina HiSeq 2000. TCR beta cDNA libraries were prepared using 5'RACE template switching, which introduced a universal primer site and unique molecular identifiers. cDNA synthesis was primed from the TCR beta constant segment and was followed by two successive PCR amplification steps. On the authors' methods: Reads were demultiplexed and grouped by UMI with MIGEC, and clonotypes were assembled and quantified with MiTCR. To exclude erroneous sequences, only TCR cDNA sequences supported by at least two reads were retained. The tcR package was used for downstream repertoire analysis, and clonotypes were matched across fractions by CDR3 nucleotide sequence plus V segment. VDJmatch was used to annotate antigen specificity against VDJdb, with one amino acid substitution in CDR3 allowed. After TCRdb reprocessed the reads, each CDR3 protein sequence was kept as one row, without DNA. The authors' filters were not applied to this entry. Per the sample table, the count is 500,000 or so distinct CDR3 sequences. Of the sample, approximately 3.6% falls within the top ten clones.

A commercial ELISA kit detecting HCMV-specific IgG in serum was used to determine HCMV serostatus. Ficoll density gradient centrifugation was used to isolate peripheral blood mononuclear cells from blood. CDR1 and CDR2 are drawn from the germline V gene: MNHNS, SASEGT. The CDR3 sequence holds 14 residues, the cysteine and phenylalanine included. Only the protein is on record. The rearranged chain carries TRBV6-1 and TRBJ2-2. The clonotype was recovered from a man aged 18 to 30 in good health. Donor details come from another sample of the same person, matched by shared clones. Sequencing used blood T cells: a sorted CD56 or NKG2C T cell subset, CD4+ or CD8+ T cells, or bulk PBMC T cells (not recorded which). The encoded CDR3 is CASTVIGDTGELFF.